This TCR beta chain was observed in a study of sequential checkpoint blockade in melanoma (dated by TCRdb to about 2019). With regard to the full study: Patients were randomized 1:1 to first-line nivolumab followed by ipilimumab (arm A) or ipilimumab followed by nivolumab (arm B). Maintenance nivolumab came after both trial sequences.

The cysteine opens and the phenylalanine closes a CDR3 of 15 amino acids. The retained sequence is limited to the CDR3, 45 bases, with the frame set at the first base. CDR1 and CDR2, per the germline V gene, are MNHEY and SVGAGI. TCRbeta CDR3 regions were immunosequenced from genomic DNA with the immunoSEQ Assay. Before high-throughput sequencing, genomic DNA was amplified using bias-controlled multiplex PCR. Regarding the original processing steps: To quantify the absolute abundance of each unique TCRbeta CDR3 region, the sequences were collapsed and filtered. Clonality, defined as 1 minus Pielou's evenness, was calculated using only productive rearrangements. A previously published method was used to identify clones with significantly greater frequencies in on-treatment samples than in baseline samples. Entries here come from immuneACCESS through TCRdb and include only in-frame sequences with V and J called. Some clones fail to appear in such tables; in the studies checked, an unresolved V gene covers under half of the shortfall, and the cause of the remainder is unknown. V and J calls and clone size are those listed in that table; D and trimming were worked out from the DNA. The sample table records about 35,000 clones; roughly four fifths of these occur just once. Of the sample, around 5.1% is held by the ten largest clones.

Comment on this clone: Its target antigen remains unknown. At one end, the junction sequence differs from germline, possibly due to a read error.

Study-wide findings and limitations: The response-prediction model combining TCR metrics and mutation burden needs validation in larger, independent patient cohorts.

The treatment or condition label of this sample denotes: randomized to nivolumab then ipilimumab (arm A) or the reverse (arm B). No trial patient had received prior DNA-damaging chemotherapy. Thawed PBMCs were sorted on a FACS Aria II flow cytometer to isolate live CD3+CD8+ cells negative for CD19 and CD56. CheckMate 064, a randomized, open-label phase II trial of sequential checkpoint blockade, was the source of the samples, all of which came from patients with melanoma. Peripheral blood mononuclear cells were obtained through leukapheresis, purified using Ficoll-Paque, and frozen in human serum containing approximately 9.1% DMSO. Immediately after sorting, the purity of sorted blood CD3+CD8+ cells was verified to be >95%, after which DNA was extracted.

This chain joins TRBV6-5 to TRBJ2-7, and 10 junction bases match TRBD1. The receptor was isolated from a human donor with melanoma. The source was CD8+ T cells sorted from blood (inferred from file names), collected from a patient given nivolumab and ipilimumab in sequence. The CDR3 sequence is CAGSYSGQGAYEQYF. The bases are TGTGCCGGCAGTTACTCTGGACAGGGGGCCTACGAGCAGTACTTC.